A selection of T cell receptor beta chains follows, all from one sample in a study of T cell responses to AZD1222 COVID-19 vaccine. Sequenced by immunoSEQ multiplex PCR; TCRdb stores in-frame clones only, minus some. The profile shows around 180,000 clones, 85% to 95% of them singletons. The input for sequencing was peripheral blood, taken on day 0 of AZD1222 vaccination. These receptors came from an adult in good health. Both conserved end residues are part of each CDR3. The D gene is left open where the match is weak. Size is omitted from some rows. Given values are once, few, many or a class for expanded clones.

TRBV12-3/TRBV12-4	13	NA	TRBJ1-2	NA	TGTGCCAGCAGTTTAAGGCTCGGAAATCGCTACACCTTC	CASSLRLGNRYTF
TRBV5-1	14	NA	TRBJ1-3	NA	TGCGCCAGCAGCTTGACGGGCTCTGGAAACACCATATATTTT	CASSLTGSGNTIYF
TRBV4-1	15	NA	TRBJ2-7	TRBD1	TGCGCCAGCAGCCAAGAAGGGGGCAGGGGCCACGAGCAGTACTTC	CASSQEGGRGHEQYF
TRBV19	15	NA	TRBJ1-2	NA	TGTGCCAGTAGTTTCGGGGGGAGGACTAACTATGGCTACACCTTC	CASSFGGRTNYGYTF
TRBV6-5	15	NA	TRBJ1-3	NA	TGTGCCAGCAGTTACTCTGGGGACTCTGGAAACACCATATATTTT	CASSYSGDSGNTIYF
TRBV3-1/TRBV3-2	18	NA	TRBJ2-1	NA	TGTGCCAGCAGCCAAGAATTTGGCGGGGATTTCCAAAACAATGAGCAGTTCTTC	CASSQEFGGDFQNNEQFF
TRBV7-6	15	NA	TRBJ2-1	TRBD2	TGTGCCAGCAGCTGGGCTAGCGGGAGGGCCGATGAGCAGTTCTTC	CASSWASGRADEQFF
TRBV6-6	17	NA	TRBJ2-1	TRBD2	TGTGCCAGCAGTCCTCGGGGGACTAGCGGGCCGTACAATGAGCAGTTCTTC	CASSPRGTSGPYNEQFF
TRBV6-5	14	NA	TRBJ2-3	TRBD2	TGTGCCAGCAGTCCTCTAGCGGCCACAGATACGCAGTATTTT	CASSPLAATDTQYF
TRBV6-6	12	NA	TRBJ1-1	TRBD1	TGTGCCAGCAGTTACGACAGGGACGAAGCTTTCTTT	CASSYDRDEAFF
TRBV19	15	NA	TRBJ1-5	TRBD1	TGTGCCAGTAGTCCCCGGGACAGGGGAGGACAGCCCCAGCATTTT	CASSPRDRGGQPQHF
TRBV7-9	15	NA	TRBJ1-2	TRBD1	TGTGCCAGCAGCTTAGGCCAGGGGGAAAACTATGGCTACACCTTC	CASSLGQGENYGYTF
TRBV27	13	NA	TRBJ1-2	NA	TGTGCCAGCAGTTTCCAGGGGTTCTATGGCTACACCTTC	CASSFQGFYGYTF
TRBV4-2	15	NA	TRBJ1-1	NA	TGTGCCAGCAGCCAAGTAGACAGCGTGAACACTGAAGCTTTCTTT	CASSQVDSVNTEAFF
TRBV4-1	15	once	TRBJ2-7	TRBD1	TGCGCCAGCAGCCCAACGGGACAGGGGAAATACGAGCAGTACTTC	CASSPTGQGKYEQYF
TRBV28	16	NA	TRBJ2-7	NA	TGTGCCAGCTCATGGGAAGCCGGGGACCGAGTCTACGAGCAGTACTTC	CASSWEAGDRVYEQYF
TRBV10-3	15	NA	TRBJ2-3	TRBD1	TGTGCCACCCTAGGACAGGGGAGTTCCACAGATACGCAGTATTTT	CATLGQGSSTDTQYF
TRBV7-8	14	NA	TRBJ1-2	NA	TGTGCCAGCAGCTTAGAGTCCCAGGGCTATGGCTACACCTTC	CASSLESQGYGYTF
TRBV11-3	13	NA	TRBJ2-7	NA	TGTGCCAGCAGCTTAGACTTCTCGGGGGAGCAGTACTTC	CASSLDFSGEQYF
TRBV27	13	NA	TRBJ1-1	NA	TGTGCCAGCAGTTTTTCAGGGAACACTGAAGCTTTCTTT	CASSFSGNTEAFF
TRBV5-6	15	NA	TRBJ1-1	TRBD1	TGTGCCAGCAGGACCACAGGGGCCGGGAACACTGAAGCTTTCTTT	CASRTTGAGNTEAFF
TRBV2	15	NA	TRBJ1-3	NA	TGTGCCAGCAGCTCTCGAGGAAGGACTGGAAACACCATATATTTT	CASSSRGRTGNTIYF
TRBV28	15	NA	TRBJ1-1	TRBD1	TGTGCCAGCAGTCTACAGGGGCGGGGCGTCACTGAAGCTTTCTTT	CASSLQGRGVTEAFF
TRBV6-5	13	once	TRBJ1-4	NA	TGTGCCAGCACCCCGGGATGGGCTGAAAAACTGTTTTTT	CASTPGWAEKLFF
TRBV15	16	NA	TRBJ1-6	TRBD1	TGTGCCACCAGCAGGGACAGGGCAAGCCATAATTCACCCCTCCACTTT	CATSRDRASHNSPLHF
TRBV28	14	NA	TRBJ1-4	NA	TGTGCCAGTCGATCGGGGTTGACTAATGAAAAACTGTTTTTT	CASRSGLTNEKLFF
TRBV6-5	12	NA	TRBJ1-2	TRBD1	TGTGCCAGCAGTAGGACAGGGGTCGGCTACACCTTC	CASSRTGVGYTF
TRBV7-9	16	NA	TRBJ2-2	NA	TGTGCCAGCAGCCCATCGGTCCTGGAGAACACCGGGGAGCTGTTTTTT	CASSPSVLENTGELFF
TRBV7-3	15	NA	TRBJ2-5	TRBD2	TGTGCCAGCAGCTTGGACGGGAGGGCCGAAGAGACCCAGTACTTC	CASSLDGRAEETQYF
TRBV5-4	12	few	TRBJ1-1	NA	TGTGCCAGCAGCTTGATAGAGGGGCAGCGTTTCTTT	CASSLIEGQRFF
TRBV6-5	12	NA	TRBJ1-4	NA	TGTGCCAGCAGTTATCCCCGGGAAAAACTGTTTTTT	CASSYPREKLFF
TRBV28	14	NA	TRBJ1-4	NA	TGTGCCAGCAGTTTTTGGCAGGGTAATGAAAAACTGTTTTTT	CASSFWQGNEKLFF
TRBV6-2/TRBV6-3	17	NA	TRBJ2-7	NA	TGTGCCAGCAGCTCTCCCCTGGGTAGGGAGAACAGCTACGAGCAGTACTTC	CASSSPLGRENSYEQYF
TRBV9	15	NA	TRBJ1-4	TRBD1	TGTGCCAGCAGCGCCGCGGGGACAGGGAGTGAAAAACTGTTTTTT	CASSAAGTGSEKLFF
TRBV7-9	16	once	TRBJ2-7	TRBD2	TGTGCCAGCAGCCCTGGGACTAGCGCATTTGTGGACGAGCAGTACTTC	CASSPGTSAFVDEQYF
TRBV5-4	13	NA	TRBJ2-1	NA	TGTGCCAGCAGCTTGGTCGGGGGCGGTGAGCAGTTCTTC	CASSLVGGGEQFF
TRBV18	16	NA	TRBJ1-2	TRBD1	TGTGCCAGCTCACCACAGGCGACAGGGATCCATTATGGCTACACCTTC	CASSPQATGIHYGYTF
TRBV5-4	13	NA	TRBJ2-5	TRBD2	TGTGCCAGCAGCCGGACTAGCGAAGAGACCCAGTACTTC	CASSRTSEETQYF
TRBV18	19	NA	TRBJ1-4	NA	TGTGCCAGCTCACTTTCAGGAGCAGGATTATTCGCAACTAATGAAAAACTGTTTTTT	CASSLSGAGLFATNEKLFF
TRBV7-9	14	few	TRBJ1-4	NA	TGTGCCAGCAGGGAGACAGCGGGAGGTGAAAAACTGTTTTTT	CASRETAGGEKLFF
TRBV5-8	17	NA	TRBJ2-1	TRBD2	TGTGCCAGCAGCTTGGTCCCGGGACTAGCGGGACGAACCTGGCAGTTCTTC	CASSLVPGLAGRTWQFF
TRBV7-2	13	NA	TRBJ1-1	NA	TGTGCCAGCTTCAGGGAGCTAGGCACTGAAGCTTTCTTT	CASFRELGTEAFF
TRBV5-4	13	NA	TRBJ2-7	NA	TGTGCCAGCAGCTATGGACGGACCTACGAGCAGTACTTC	CASSYGRTYEQYF
TRBV29-1	15	NA	TRBJ2-7	TRBD2	TGCAGCGTGGCATGGGGGGTAGCGGGAGCGGATGAGCAGTACTTC	CSVAWGVAGADEQYF
TRBV25-1	13	NA	TRBJ2-1	TRBD2	TGTGCCAGCAGGGCTAGCGGGAGCATTGAGCAGTTCTTC	CASRASGSIEQFF
TRBV11-2	14	NA	TRBJ1-1	NA	TGTGCCAGCAGCTTACCTATTCGGGGAACTGAAGCTTTCTTT	CASSLPIRGTEAFF
TRBV11-3	14	NA	TRBJ2-3	NA	TGTGCCAGCAGCTTACGGGGTAGCACAGATACGCAGTATTTT	CASSLRGSTDTQYF
TRBV19	13	once	TRBJ2-5	NA	TGTGCCAGTAGCCCGTTGGGGCAAGAGACCCAGTACTTC	CASSPLGQETQYF
TRBV25-1	16	NA	TRBJ2-6	NA	TGTGCCAGCAGTGGACCCACAGGCTCTGGGGCCAACGTCCTGACTTTC	CASSGPTGSGANVLTF
TRBV13	13	NA	TRBJ1-2	NA	TGTGCCAGCAGCTTCGGGCAGAACTATGGCTACACCTTC	CASSFGQNYGYTF
TRBV15	15	NA	TRBJ2-1	TRBD1	TGTGCCACCAGCAGAGTACAGGGGGCGTACAATGAGCAGTTCTTC	CATSRVQGAYNEQFF
TRBV7-2	11	NA	TRBJ2-1	NA	TGTGCCAGCAGTCCCCTCCATGAGCAGTTCTTC	CASSPLHEQFF